These T cell receptor beta chains were read from a single sample in a study of T cell repertoires in cytomegalovirus infection. TCRdb re-derived calls from the reads in MiXCR, one entry per CDR3 protein. The sample includes about 830,000 distinct CDR3 sequences, approximately 29% seen only once; the top ten take 12%. The antigens of these receptors remain unknown. Material: cultured CD8+ T cells from PBMCs, obtained from culture after CMV antigen stimulation. Receptors were obtained from a human donor in good health (CMV status not recorded). Some clones in this sample may be carry-over from other donors' samples. CDR3s include the opening cysteine and the closing phenylalanine or tryptophan. The order of the fields is J gene, clone size, V gene, D gene, CDR3 protein, CDR3 DNA. D genes are given only for firm matches. Only some rows state a clone size, as once, few, many or a class for expanded clones.

TRBJ1-1 | few | TRBV6-5 | . | CASQTGGNTEAFF | TGTGCCAGCCAGACAGGAGGAAACACTGAAGCTTTCTTT
TRBJ2-1 | few | TRBV27 | TRBD2 | CASSFPGGAGEQFF | TGTGCCAGCAGTTTCCCCGGGGGGGCAGGTGAGCAGTTCTTC
TRBJ2-1 | few | TRBV11-3 | TRBD1 | CASSWDSFNEQFF | TGTGCCAGCAGCTGGGACAGTTTCAATGAGCAGTTCTTC
TRBJ1-1 | few | TRBV10-3 | . | CAISASPQGLMNTEAFF | TGTGCCATCAGTGCCTCACCGCAGGGCCTCATGAACACTGAAGCTTTCTTT
TRBJ1-2 | many | TRBV7-2 | TRBD1 | CASIRTGEYYGYTF | TGTGCCAGCATCAGGACAGGGGAATACTATGGCTACACCTTC
TRBJ2-3 | . | TRBV27 | . | CASSSTSLDTQYF | TGTGCCAGCAGCTCGACTTCACTAGATACGCAGTATTTT
TRBJ1-1 | . | TRBV19 | . | CTSSTPDRLNTEAFF | TGTACCAGTAGTACCCCCGACAGATTGAACACTGAAGCTTTCTTT
TRBJ1-1 | many | TRBV7-8 | . | CASSQLARVDNTEAFF | TGTGCCAGCAGCCAGTTAGCCAGGGTAGATAACACTGAAGCTTTCTTT
TRBJ1-5 | many | TRBV7-8 | . | CASSLGHLGNQPQHF | TGTGCCAGCAGCTTAGGGCACCTTGGGAATCAGCCCCAGCATTTT
TRBJ2-1 | few | TRBV27 | . | CASRLGRNTYNEQFF | TGTGCCAGCCGCTTGGGGAGGAATACCTACAATGAGCAGTTCTTC
TRBJ2-5 | many | TRBV7-6 | TRBD2 | CASSLRGLAGGKETQYF | TGTGCCAGCAGCCTACGGGGACTAGCGGGGGGGAAAGAGACCCAGTACTTC
TRBJ2-7 | . | TRBV4-1 | . | CASSQDTDLLGGEQYF | TGCGCCAGCAGCCAAGATACGGACTTGCTAGGAGGGGAGCAGTACTTC
TRBJ2-7 | few | TRBV15 | TRBD2 | CATSLRLAGDYEQYF | TGTGCCACCAGCCTCCGACTAGCGGGCGACTACGAGCAGTACTTC
TRBJ2-1 | many | TRBV28 | TRBD2 | CASSWRAGTYNEQFF | TGTGCCAGCAGTTGGAGAGCGGGGACTTACAATGAGCAGTTCTTC
TRBJ2-7 | . | TRBV27 | . | CASRNPSVGGSRGEQYF | TGTGCCAGCAGAAATCCTTCGGTGGGAGGTTCCCGTGGCGAGCAGTACTTC
TRBJ2-1 | . | TRBV29-1 | TRBD2 | CSVEGGLVQYEQFF | TGCAGCGTTGAAGGGGGACTAGTTCAATATGAGCAGTTCTTC
TRBJ2-1 | . | TRBV7-3 | . | CVSSLESYNEQFF | TGTGTCAGCAGCTTAGAATCCTACAATGAGCAGTTCTTC
TRBJ1-4 | . | TRBV2 | . | CASSERSTNEKLFF | TGTGCCAGCAGTGAGCGTTCAACTAATGAAAAACTGTTTTTT
TRBJ2-5 | . | TRBV10-3 | TRBD2 | CAISELAGGQETQYF | TGTGCCATCAGTGAACTAGCGGGGGGCCAAGAGACCCAGTACTTC
TRBJ2-3 | . | TRBV2 | . | CASMGRPSTDTQYF | TGTGCCAGCATGGGACGCCCTAGCACAGATACGCAGTATTTT
TRBJ2-1 | . | TRBV5-6 | . | CASRKDSREEQFF | TGTGCCAGCAGAAAAGACAGCCGTGAGGAGCAGTTCTTC
TRBJ1-1 | . | TRBV19 | TRBD1 | CASSTRGRFTEAFF | TGTGCCAGTAGTACCAGGGGGCGGTTTACTGAAGCTTTCTTT
TRBJ1-5 | . | TRBV19 | . | CASSIGANSNQPQHF | TGTGCCAGTAGTATAGGTGCCAATAGCAATCAGCCCCAGCATTTT
TRBJ2-7 | . | TRBV6-5 | . | CASRGVRTPYEQYF | TGTGCCAGCAGAGGAGTAAGGACTCCCTACGAGCAGTACTTC
TRBJ2-4 | . | TRBV6-1 | . | CASSEMDSGVSKNIQYF | TGTGCCAGCAGTGAGATGGACTCGGGGGTCTCTAAAAACATTCAGTACTTC
TRBJ1-2 | . | TRBV2 | . | CASSDLRERYGYTF | TGTGCCAGCAGTGACCTCCGGGAGCGCTATGGCTACACCTTC